Listed below are T cell receptor beta chains from one sample, sequenced in a study of blood T cell repertoires in COVID-19. Sequencing used immunoSEQ multiplex PCR; TCRdb keeps in-frame clones, though not all of them. The repertoire holds about 140,000 clones, with roughly 81% as singletons. Sequencing used peripheral blood. These receptors were collected from a woman between 50 and 59 years old with active or convalescent COVID-19. The conserved cysteine and the conserved F or W are not part of the CDR3 here. Fields, in order: D gene, V gene, J gene, CDR3 protein. A D gene is named only where the DNA matches it firmly.

-	TRBV7-8	TRBJ1-4	ASSYGRRAEKLF
-	TRBV7-9	TRBJ2-3	ASSLVRGTTDTQY
-	TRBV4-2	TRBJ1-1	ASSQAEDSEAF
-	TRBV20-1	TRBJ1-3	SASFRSGNTIY
-	TRBV30	TRBJ1-5	AWSLGQYNQPQH
-	TRBV29-1	TRBJ1-4	SVPERVSTNEKLF
TRBD2	TRBV5-4	TRBJ2-7	ASSVSGSSYEQY
TRBD2	TRBV7-9	TRBJ2-5	ASSRRTSGGRETQY
TRBD2	TRBV2	TRBJ2-5	ASSGTSGGLFPQY
-	TRBV3-1/TRBV3-2	TRBJ1-6	ASSQVVGDNSPLH
TRBD2	TRBV28	TRBJ2-3	ASSLTPAGGPDTQY
TRBD1	TRBV9	TRBJ1-1	ASNRQGGMNTEAF
TRBD2	TRBV6-1	TRBJ2-1	ASSDVSGSANNEQF
TRBD2	TRBV19	TRBJ2-1	ASTLSSGSGNEQF
TRBD2	TRBV5-1	TRBJ2-5	ASSARTSGVETQY
-	TRBV6-5	TRBJ2-5	ASSPNVEGKTQY
TRBD1	TRBV24-1	TRBJ2-5	ATSDHTRDSGKETQY
-	TRBV5-3	TRBJ2-7	ARSLPRASEQY
TRBD2	TRBV30	TRBJ2-7	AWGFGSGTYEQY
TRBD2	TRBV7-6	TRBJ2-1	ASSSAGGLAGGPPSWGEQF
-	TRBV5-8	TRBJ1-1	ASSLVLTAEAF
TRBD1	TRBV19	TRBJ1-3	ASTATGGYGNTIY
-	TRBV20-1	TRBJ2-1	SASEGGAAPYNEQF
TRBD2	TRBV7-2	TRBJ2-3	ASSFGGSETDTQY
TRBD1	TRBV7-8	TRBJ1-1	ASSRTGGPTEAF
TRBD1	TRBV18	TRBJ1-2	ASSPTGQKANYGYT
TRBD2	TRBV6-5	TRBJ2-7	ASSPIAGAAYEQY
-	TRBV30	TRBJ1-2	AWTGGNYGYT
TRBD1	TRBV30	TRBJ1-5	AFSEGTVNQPQH
-	TRBV5-6	TRBJ1-2	ASSTQGKAPYGYT
TRBD2	TRBV4-3	TRBJ2-2	ASSLNSGSYTGELF
-	TRBV7-7	TRBJ1-3	ASSLGTGLGNTIY
-	TRBV27	TRBJ1-4	ASSLGGPGRNEKLF
TRBD2	TRBV3-1/TRBV3-2	TRBJ2-5	ASSYGGRPQETQY
-	TRBV6-5	TRBJ2-7	ASGETEGAYEQY
-	TRBV25-1	TRBJ1-2	ASRGRSSYGYT
TRBD1	TRBV10-3	TRBJ1-6	AISVTGEESPLH
TRBD1	TRBV28	TRBJ2-1	ASSPNGRDRWGDEQF
TRBD1	TRBV27	TRBJ1-4	ASRTTGTLTNEKLF
-	TRBV18	TRBJ2-6	ASSPTPSSGANVLT
TRBD1	TRBV5-1	TRBJ1-2	ASSAGQGYGYT
-	TRBV10-3	TRBJ2-7	AISESAAYEQY
TRBD1	TRBV19	TRBJ2-7	ASSRQGVWY
TRBD1	TRBV4-3	TRBJ2-2	ASSLQGADDTGELF
TRBD1	TRBV3-1/TRBV3-2	TRBJ1-6	ASSQTGGSSPLH
TRBD1	TRBV7-2	TRBJ1-2	ASSLQGNYGYT
-	TRBV6-6	TRBJ2-7	ASTRGTEAYEQY
TRBD1	TRBV9	TRBJ1-6	ASSVEGASSPLH
-	TRBV9	TRBJ2-3	ASSRLVATLDTQY
-	TRBV13	TRBJ2-1	ASSLALGGRNDEQF
-	TRBV30	TRBJ1-5	AWNTGNQPQH
-	TRBV19	TRBJ1-1	ASSPDSGEAF
TRBD2	TRBV7-8	TRBJ2-1	ASSTLTSGDEQF
TRBD1	TRBV9	TRBJ2-1	ASSVETGGLWVSYNEQF
-	TRBV5-1	TRBJ1-1	ASSSNGRGGENTEAF